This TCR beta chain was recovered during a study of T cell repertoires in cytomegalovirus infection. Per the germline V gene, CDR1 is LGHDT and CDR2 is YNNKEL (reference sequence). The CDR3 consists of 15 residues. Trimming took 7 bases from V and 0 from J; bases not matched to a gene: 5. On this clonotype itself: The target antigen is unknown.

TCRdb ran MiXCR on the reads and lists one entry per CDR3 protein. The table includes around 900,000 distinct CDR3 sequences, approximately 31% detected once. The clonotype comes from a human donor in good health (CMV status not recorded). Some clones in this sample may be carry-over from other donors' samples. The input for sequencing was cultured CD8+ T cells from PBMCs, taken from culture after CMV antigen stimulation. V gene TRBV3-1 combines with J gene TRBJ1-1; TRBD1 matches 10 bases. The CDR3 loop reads CASTADRGLNTEAFF. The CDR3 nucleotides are TGTGCCAGCACAGCTGACAGGGGGCTGAACACTGAAGCTTTCTTT.